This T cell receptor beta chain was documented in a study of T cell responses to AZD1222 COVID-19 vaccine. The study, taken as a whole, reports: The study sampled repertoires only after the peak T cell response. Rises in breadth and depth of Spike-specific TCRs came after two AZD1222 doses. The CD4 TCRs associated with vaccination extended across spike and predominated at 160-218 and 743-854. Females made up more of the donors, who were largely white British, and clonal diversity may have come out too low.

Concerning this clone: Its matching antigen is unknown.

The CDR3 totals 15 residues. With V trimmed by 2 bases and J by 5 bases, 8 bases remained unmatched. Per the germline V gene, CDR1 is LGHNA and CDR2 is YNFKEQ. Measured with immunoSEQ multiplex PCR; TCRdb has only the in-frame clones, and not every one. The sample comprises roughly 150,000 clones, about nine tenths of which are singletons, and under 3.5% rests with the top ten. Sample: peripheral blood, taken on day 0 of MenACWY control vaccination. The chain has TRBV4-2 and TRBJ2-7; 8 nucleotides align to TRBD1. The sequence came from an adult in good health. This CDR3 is CASSQTGTGINEQYF. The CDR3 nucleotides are TGTGCCAGCAGCCAAACCGGGACAGGAATCAACGAGCAGTACTTC.